What follows are 23 T cell receptor beta chains derived from one specimen sequenced in a study of cytomegalovirus exposure and HLA in healthy donors. The assay was immunoSEQ multiplex PCR, and TCRdb's table has in-frame clones only and misses some. This sample has about 220,000 clones, with roughly 88% found just once. Specimen: PBMCs. These receptors were collected from a woman between 18 and 29 years old in good health and CMV-seronegative.

In this sample, this clone turned up once. The J gene is TRBJ1-1, the V gene TRBV29-1; the match to TRBD1 covers 7 bases. The CDR3 length is 15 residues. V lost 6 bases and J lost 0; bases outside the gene matches: 10. Germline CDR1 is SQVTM and CDR2 is ANQGSEA. The DNA of the CDR3 is TGCAGCGTGAAGAACGAAAGGGGGCTGAACACTGAAGCTTTCTTT. Its translation is CSVKNERGLNTEAFF.

The rearrangement uses TRBV19 and TRBJ2-3, with TRBD2 matching 11 bases. Germline-derived CDR1 and CDR2 are LNHDA and SQIVND (reference sequence). This CDR3 comprises 16 residues. V lost 6 bases and J lost 2; bases outside the gene matches: 7. The CDR3 sequence: CASSILAGALTDTQYF. CDR3 nucleotides: TGTGCCAGTAGCATACTAGCGGGAGCTCTCACAGATACGCAGTATTTT.

This sequence joins TRBV5-6 and TRBJ2-7, with 13 bases fitting TRBD2. The V and J ends lost 4 bases and 5 bases, in that order; junction bases with no gene match: 18. Germline values: CDR1 SGHDT, CDR2 YYEEEE. There are 19 residues in the CDR3. CDR3 nucleotides: TGTGCCAGCAGCAAGGGACTAGCGGGACGGGGTTTTGGATCCAACGAGCAGTACTTC. It codes for CASSKGLAGRGFGSNEQYF. Drawing the rest from reference TRBV5-6 and TRBJ2-7, the complete variable domain is DAGVTQSPTHLIKTRGQQVTLRCSPKSGHDTVSWYQQALGQGPQFIFQYYEEEERQRGNFPDRFSGHQFPNYSSELNVNALLLGDSALYLCASSKGLAGRGFGSNEQYFGPGTRLTVT.

This chain uses TRBV9 with TRBJ2-2, with no clear D. Germline assignment: CDR1 SGDLS and CDR2 YYNGEE. The V and J ends lost 0 bases and 0 bases respectively, with 3 bases between them. The CDR3 covers 14 residues. This CDR3 reads CASSVAANTGELFF. CDR3 DNA sequence: TGTGCCAGCAGCGTAGCTGCGAACACCGGGGAGCTGTTTTTT. The complete variable domain, with remaining parts taken from reference TRBV9 and TRBJ2-2, reads DSGVTQTPKHLITATGQRVTLRCSPRSGDLSVYWYQQSLDQGLQFLIQYYNGEERAKGNILERFSAQQFPDLHSELNLSSLELGDSALYFCASSVAANTGELFFGEGSRLTVL.

The V gene is TRBV27, the J gene TRBJ2-1; TRBD1 agrees at 11 bases. The CDR3 runs to 20 residues. V gave up 4 bases and J gave up 7 bases; unmatched junction bases: 21. Germline V lookup: CDR1 MNHEY, CDR2 SMNVEV (reference sequence). CDR3 nucleotides: TGTGCCAGCAGTTCAGACACCATGGACAGGGGGCGATTTGGTAGGAATGAGCAGTTCTTC. Translating it yields CASSSDTMDRGRFGRNEQFF.

This clone was detected a few times. The chain joins TRBV28 to TRBJ2-7, with 7 nucleotides matching TRBD1. Germline CDR1 MDHEN, CDR2 SYDVKM. The junction had 4 bases not matched to a gene; V was cut back by 3 bases and J by 5 bases. The CDR3 is 13 residues long. The DNA for the CDR3 is TGTGCCAGCAGTTTCGGACAGGTGGACGAGCAGTACTTC. Translation: CASSFGQVDEQYF.

The genes are TRBV6-6 and TRBJ1-1; D is unresolved. This CDR3 region has 11 residues. Trimming removed 2 bases at V and 7 bases at J, with 5 bases between. Germline assignment: CDR1 MNHNY and CDR2 SVGAGI (reference sequence). The CDR3, as DNA: TGTGCCAGCAGTTACAGGAGTGAAGCTTTCTTT. This sequence encodes CASSYRSEAFF.

The CDR3 is CASSLGRGDYTF. The CDR3 DNA is TGTGCCAGCAGCTTAGGGCGGGGTGACTACACCTTC. The chain couples TRBV7-9 to TRBJ1-2; no clear D gene. Germline V gene sequence: CDR1 SEHNR, CDR2 FQNEAQ (reference sequence). This CDR3 has 12 residues. V was trimmed by 1 base and J by 10 bases, leaving 10 bases between them. Using reference TRBV7-9 and TRBJ1-2 for the parts outside the CDR3, the full variable domain is DTGVSQNPRHKITKRGQNVTFRCDPISEHNRLYWYRQTLGQGPEFLTYFQNEAQLEKSRLLSDRFSAERPKGSFSTLEIQRTEQGDSAMYLCASSLGRGDYTFGSGTRLTVV.

The V and J genes are TRBV11-3 and TRBJ2-7, with D possibly being TRBD2 (6 bases). V was cut by 4 bases and J by 7 bases, with 20 bases left in between. The CDR3 totals 15 residues. Germline assignment: CDR1 SGHNT and CDR2 YENEEA. The CDR3 spells CASSWRGRRSTEQYF. The CDR3, as DNA: TGTGCCAGCAGCTGGCGGGGCAGACGGAGTACAGAGCAGTACTTC. Drawing the rest from reference TRBV11-3 and TRBJ2-7, the complete variable domain is EAGVVQSPRYKIIEKKQPVAFWCNPISGHNTLYWYLQNLGQGPELLIRYENEEAVDDSQLPKDRFSAERLKGVDSTLKIQPAELGDSAVYLCASSWRGRRSTEQYFGPGTRLTVT.

V and J are TRBV28 and TRBJ1-1; no clear D gene. In germline, CDR1 is MDHEN, CDR2 SYDVKM. CDR3 size: 14 residues. V lost 3 bases and J 5 bases, leaving 13 bases between the germline ends. The CDR3 DNA follows: TGTGCCAGCAGTTTTGGGCAGGATTTGACTGAAGCTTTCTTT. As protein: CASSFGQDLTEAFF.

This chain uses TRBV27 with TRBJ2-1; 9 nucleotides line up with TRBD2. The ends lost 2 bases at V and 6 bases at J; junction bases unmatched: 14. The CDR3 extends over 18 amino acids. Germline V gene data show CDR1 as MNHEY and CDR2 as SMNVEV (reference sequence). CDR3 in amino acids: CASSLGGGWAGGPNEQFF. The CDR3 DNA sequence: TGTGCCAGCAGTTTAGGGGGAGGATGGGCGGGAGGGCCCAATGAGCAGTTCTTC.

The gene calls are TRBV13 and TRBJ2-2; possibly TRBD2 for D (6 bases). Germline CDR1 is PRHDT and CDR2 is FYEKMQ (reference sequence). This CDR3 spans 17 amino acids. Trimming shortened V by 2 bases and J by 7 bases, and 20 bases separated the two germline ends. The CDR3 sequence: CASSLRPTSLVSGELFF. In DNA form, the CDR3 reads TGTGCCAGCAGCTTAAGACCTACTAGCTTGGTCAGCGGGGAGCTGTTTTTT.

The CDR3 DNA sequence: TGTGCCAGCAGACGACAGAACACCGGGGAGCTGTTTTTT. It yields the protein CASRRQNTGELFF. The chain couples TRBV27 to TRBJ2-2; unclear D gene. The germline CDR1 and CDR2 sequences are MNHEY and SMNVEV (reference sequence). The CDR3 has 13 amino acids. Trimming removed 6 bases at V and 1 base at J, with 6 bases between.

V is TRBV4-2 and J is TRBJ1-4; 10 bases fit TRBD1. Germline V gives CDR1 LGHNA, CDR2 YNFKEQ. Losses at the gene ends were 0 bases for V and 7 bases for J; bases not matched to a gene: 8. This CDR3 has 17 residues. The CDR3 coding sequence is TGTGCCAGCAGCCAAGAGCTAAGACAGGGGGCGAGTGAAAAACTGTTTTTT. It translates to CASSQELRQGASEKLFF.

This clone was seen a few times. V gene TRBV5-1 combines with J gene TRBJ1-2; weak D call: TRBD1 (6 bases). The germline V gene encodes CDR1 SGHRS and CDR2 YFSETQ. The CDR3 is made up of 13 amino acids. Trimming took off 0 bases at V and 6 bases at J, with 9 bases between the two ends. CDR3 sequence reads: CASSLEQGDGYTF. The CDR3 DNA reads as TGCGCCAGCAGCTTGGAACAGGGAGATGGCTACACCTTC.

This clone showed up just once. V is TRBV4-3 and J is TRBJ1-3; D not resolved. The CDR3 length is 16 residues. Germline values: CDR1 LGHNA, CDR2 YSLEER. Deletions cut 1 base from V and 0 bases from J, with 10 bases between. The CDR3: CASSQVGNPSGNTIYF. CDR3 nucleotide sequence: TGCGCCAGCAGCCAAGTGGGCAATCCCTCTGGAAACACCATATATTTT.

The chain has TRBV5-6 and TRBJ2-3; TRBD1 aligns across 10 bases. In germline, CDR1 is SGHDT, CDR2 YYEEEE. J was trimmed by 0 bases and V by 3 bases; bases with no gene match: 10. There are 18 residues in the CDR3. Written as DNA, the CDR3 is TGTGCCAGCAGCTGGGTGACAGGGGGCTTCGGGAGCACAGATACGCAGTATTTT. Its translation: CASSWVTGGFGSTDTQYF.

A single count supports this clone. The chain employs TRBV2 and TRBJ1-4; D possibly corresponds to TRBD1 (6 bases). Trimming removed 7 bases at V and 3 bases at J, with 12 bases between. CDR1 and CDR2 from the germline V gene are SNHLY and FYNNEI. The CDR3 consists of 14 residues. The CDR3 bases are TGTGCCAGCAAATTTACAGGGCCTAATGAAAAACTGTTTTTT. It encodes CASKFTGPNEKLFF.

The chain carries TRBV30 and TRBJ2-3, with TRBD2 matching 14 bases. The germline CDR1 and CDR2 sequences are GTSNPN and SVGIG (reference sequence). This CDR3 contains 15 residues. Trimming removed 1 base from V and 8 bases from J; junction bases left unmatched: 5. The CDR3 bases are TGTGCCTGGAGTGGACTAGCGGGAGGGCCGGGTACGCAGTATTTT. Translated, it gives CAWSGLAGGPGTQYF.

V usage is TRBV27 and J usage is TRBJ1-4; D uncertain. Germline V gives CDR1 MNHEY, CDR2 SMNVEV (reference sequence). CDR3 length: 13 amino acids. V was pared by 3 bases and J by 9 bases, with 11 bases between. The CDR3 bases are TGTGCCAGCAGTTTCCGAGGGAGTAAAAAACTGTTTTTT. Translation: CASSFRGSKKLFF.

The rearrangement links TRBV9 to TRBJ1-2; 11 bases line up with TRBD1. Germline CDR1 and CDR2: SGDLS and YYNGEE. V shed 3 bases and J 8 bases; nucleotides not matched to a gene: 6. The CDR3 is made up of 14 amino acids. CDR3 protein: CASSAGQGVGGYTF. The CDR3 DNA is TGTGCCAGCAGCGCGGGACAGGGGGTGGGAGGCTACACCTTC.

The CDR3, as DNA: TGTGCCAGCAGCCCGGAGCGAGGGAGCGGGTACGAGCAGTACTTC. Protein product: CASSPERGSGYEQYF. V and J are TRBV7-2 and TRBJ2-7, with D possibly being TRBD2 (6 bases). The length of the CDR3 is 15 residues. CDR1 is SGHTA, CDR2 FQGNSA, per germline. The germline V and J ends were trimmed by 5 bases and 4 bases, with 18 bases remaining between them.

The V call is TRBV30, the J call TRBJ2-7; D perhaps matches TRBD1 (5 bases). This CDR3 region has 14 residues. Germline CDR1 reads GTSNPN; CDR2 reads SVGIG (reference sequence). V was cut by 1 base and J by 2 bases, with 12 bases left in between. The CDR3 bases are TGTGCCTGGAGTGGAATTGTGGGGCCCTACGAGCAGTACTTC. Amino acid sequence: CAWSGIVGPYEQYF.